The 13 T cell receptor beta chains below come from one sample, sequenced in a study of T-cell reconstitution after alpha-beta-depleted transplantation in children. TCRbeta library construction was performed incorporating unique molecular identifiers. TCRdb processed the PCR reads anew with MiXCR; each CDR3 protein has one entry. Of around 250,000 distinct CDR3 sequences in the sample, around 9.6% were seen once. Sequenced here: PBMCs from the stem cell graft donor, sampled from the stem cell graft. The receptor source for this set is a human donor who donated a stem cell graft to a child with SCID.

This clonotype was seen a few times. This chain joins TRBV12-3 or TRBV12-4 and TRBJ1-6, with TRBD1 matching over 8 bases. With V trimmed by 7 bases and J by 0 bases, 11 bases remained unmatched. This CDR3 spans 18 amino acids. CDR3 nucleotides: TGTGCCAGCACTAGGGGACAGGCTTCTTTCTCCTATAATTCACCCCTCCACTTT. Its protein product is CASTRGQASFSYNSPLHF.

This clonotype was seen only a few times. This sequence joins TRBV7-9 and TRBJ1-1; 7 bases match TRBD1. This CDR3 spans 15 amino acids. CDR1 is SEHNR and CDR2 is FQNEAQ in the germline V gene (reference sequence). This CDR3 reads CRVREGRGRDTEAFF. The DNA for the CDR3 is TGTCGCGTTAGGGAGGGGAGGGGGCGCGACACTGAAGCTTTCTTT.

This clonotype was picked up a small number of times. The V gene is TRBV20-1, the J gene TRBJ2-4; D not certain. Germline CDR1 reads DFQATT; CDR2 reads SNEGSKA (reference sequence). The CDR3 sequence is 16 residues long. Trimming stripped 3 bases from V and 9 bases from J, with 24 bases between. DNA of the CDR3: TGCAGTGCTAGGAATCTAGAAGGAATCTTAGGCGGCATTCAGTACTTC. This gives the protein CSARNLEGILGGIQYF.

This clonotype was observed a few times. The chain recombines TRBV9 with TRBJ2-2; TRBD1 or TRBD2 may be the D gene (6 bases each). V shed 0 bases and J shed 6 bases, with 12 bases lying between them. Germline V gene data show CDR1 as SGDLS and CDR2 as YYNGEE. The CDR3 runs to 15 residues. The CDR3 coding sequence is TGTGCCAGCAGCGTAGGGGGGGCCGTCGCCGGGGAGCTGTTTTTT. Translating gives CASSVGGAVAGELFF.

There are a few counts of this clonotype. This chain links TRBV5-1 with TRBJ2-5, with 9 bases that match TRBD2. This CDR3 is 15 amino acids long. With V trimmed by 4 bases and J by 1 base, 5 bases remained unmatched. The germline V gene has CDR1 SGHRS and CDR2 YFSETQ. The CDR3 reads CASSHVAGAQETQYF. The CDR3 coding sequence is TGCGCCAGCAGCCATGTAGCGGGGGCCCAAGAGACCCAGTACTTC.

This clonotype came up many times. V and J are TRBV19 and TRBJ2-2, with 9 bases lining up with TRBD1. Germline V CDR1 and CDR2: LNHDA, SQIVND (reference sequence). Germline trimming cut 4 bases from V and 5 bases from J; bases unmatched to any gene: 5. The CDR3 consists of 15 residues. The DNA of the CDR3 is TGTGCCAGTAGTAGGCGGACAGGGGTAACCGGGGAGCTGTTTTTT. Translating gives CASSRRTGVTGELFF. The complete variable domain, with remaining parts taken from reference TRBV19 and TRBJ2-2, reads DGGITQSPKYLFRKEGQNVTLSCEQNLNHDAMYWYRQDPGQGLRLIYYSQIVNDFQKGDIAEGYSVSREKKESFPLTVTSAQKNPTAFYLCASSRRTGVTGELFFGEGSRLTVL.

The CDR3 is CASRDRDQNNEQFF. The CDR3 region has the DNA TGTGCCAGCAGAGACCGGGACCAAAACAATGAGCAGTTCTTC. The chain has TRBV7-9 and TRBJ2-1, with D possibly being TRBD1 or TRBD2 (5 bases each). Germline loops: CDR1 SEHNR, CDR2 FQNEAQ (reference sequence). The CDR3 extends over 14 amino acids. Deletions cut 6 bases from V and 5 bases from J, with 14 bases between.

The chain carries TRBV20-1 and TRBJ1-1; maybe TRBD1 (5 bases). Trimming removed 6 bases at V and 6 bases at J, with 17 bases between. Germline V CDR1 and CDR2: DFQATT, SNEGSKA (reference sequence). The CDR3 length is 13 residues. CDR3 amino acids: CSANSLGAAEAFF. The CDR3 DNA is TGCAGTGCAAACAGTCTTGGGGCCGCTGAAGCTTTCTTT.

J is TRBJ2-2 and V is TRBV5-1; possible D gene TRBD1, 5 bases. Trimming stripped 4 bases from V and 0 bases from J, with 13 bases between. Germline CDR1 SGHRS, CDR2 YFSETQ. The CDR3 spans 16 residues. The CDR3 loop reads CASSTRQTPNTGELFF. The CDR3 DNA is TGCGCCAGCAGCACAAGACAGACCCCGAACACCGGGGAGCTGTTTTTT.

This sequence joins TRBV3-1 and TRBJ2-3; possibly TRBD1 for D (6 bases). V shed 10 bases and J shed 3 bases, with 20 bases lying between them. The length of the CDR3 is 15 residues. CDR1 and CDR2 from the germline V gene are LGHDT and YNNKEL (reference sequence). The CDR3 loop reads CATTQVGTWTDTQYF. The CDR3 DNA reads TGTGCCACCACCCAAGTGGGGACATGGACAGATACGCAGTATTTT.

The genes are TRBV5-1 and TRBJ1-1, with 9 bases fitting TRBD1. The CDR3 loop spans 16 amino acids. V was pared by 8 bases and J by 3 bases, with 14 bases of the junction left unmatched. CDR1 and CDR2 (germline): SGHRS, YFSETQ. The CDR3 DNA reads TGCGCCAGTTCCCCGTTTGGGGACAGGGAATACACTGAAGCTTTCTTT. Protein product: CASSPFGDREYTEAFF.

The chain carries TRBV15 and TRBJ2-2, with 7 positions matching TRBD1. V trimming: 0 bases; J trimming: 4 bases; junction bases outside the gene matches: 8. The CDR3 contains 17 residues. Germline V gene sequence: CDR1 LNHNV, CDR2 YYDKDF (reference sequence). The CDR3 DNA reads TGTGCCACCAGCAGAGATCTAGACAGGGCCGGCACCGGGGAGCTGTTTTTT. It specifies CATSRDLDRAGTGELFF.

This clonotype has a handful of counts. The rearrangement links TRBV6-1 to TRBJ2-4; the D is unclear. Germline V lookup: CDR1 MNHNS, CDR2 SASEGT. The CDR3 consists of 17 residues. Trimming took off 5 bases at V and 0 bases at J, with 17 bases between the two ends. The DNA of the CDR3 is TGTGCCAGCAGTCGACCTCCGACACCTTTAGCCAAAAACATTCAGTACTTC. It translates to CASSRPPTPLAKNIQYF.